Sequencing of this TCR beta chain was carried out in a study of post-analysis software for immune sequencing data (dated by TCRdb to 2015 to 2017). In the study overall: Disease courses on record covered relapsing-remitting, secondary progressive and progressive-relapsing multiple sclerosis, though some patients had no subtype annotation. The patient repertoires were compared against 11 previously published healthy control repertoires obtained from donors aged 6 to 25 years. A subset of samples was prepared in parallel using single-end sample barcoding, then pooled and co-amplified after Illumina adapter ligation. General findings and caveats noted by the study authors: Direct clustering with F measure revealed strong co-clustering of samples prepared in the same batch, which led to a batch-effect correction. Four or five TRBV segments, including TRBV5-6, TRBV5-1 and TRBV20-1, were significantly more frequent in patients than controls. The control group was slightly older than the multiple sclerosis patient group. Normalized Chao1 diversity was significantly lower in multiple sclerosis patients than controls, suggesting substantial peripheral T-cell clonal expansion.

From the cysteine up to the phenylalanine, the CDR3 has a length of 12 residues. The CDR3 DNA has 36 bases and is translated from base 1. The germline V gene (reference sequence) supplies CDR1 GTSNPN and CDR2 SVGIG. To prepare the library, PCR was applied. Sequencing was carried out with an Illumina HiSeq 2500. To reduce PCR and sequencing biases, unique molecular identifiers were incorporated into the TCR beta cDNA libraries. Some 500,000 cDNA molecules were obtained per 1 to 10 million input T cells, so each molecule approximated one T cell. Patient libraries were prepared and sequenced with the same protocol used for the earlier healthy control dataset. Within a given batch, samples were prepared together, multiplexed and sequenced on the same HiSeq lane. Concerning the study's data processing: MIGEC handled the raw barcoded reads, throwing out single-read molecular identifier groups before consensus assembly and CDR3 extraction. VDJtools was used for post-analysis of the clonotype tables, and diversity was normalized by down-sampling every dataset to the size of the smallest sample. Repertoire overlap clustering matched CDR3 amino acid but not nucleotide sequences to correct batch-related cross-sample contamination. The public reads were reanalyzed by TCRdb: fastp trimming at Q25, MiXCR alignment, in-frame beta chains only. Each record represents a unique CDR3 protein, reported with the most common genes and DNA among its rows. The V and J calls were not made by the authors but by TCRdb's processing. This sample holds some 190,000 distinct CDR3 sequences; roughly 28% were observed only once. In total, the top ten clones hold around 3.7% of the sample.

To demonstrate the VDJtools post-analysis software, TCR beta repertoires were profiled from the peripheral blood of 10 to 15 young patients with multiple sclerosis. The multiple sclerosis patients were children and adolescents between roughly 6 and 16 years of age. In the case of this clonotype: What this receptor recognizes is not known. No base quality values were provided; no much bigger clone lies one nucleotide off.

The rearrangement combines TRBV30 with TRBJ2-4, with no D gene named confidently. The J call may not be correct, given that the DNA end is closer to TRBJ2-7. The TCR comes from a girl under 18 with multiple sclerosis. Sequencing used blood. The DNA is as follows: TGTGCCTGGAGTGTACTCCCTTACGAGCAGTACTTC. Its amino acids are CAWSVLPYEQYF.